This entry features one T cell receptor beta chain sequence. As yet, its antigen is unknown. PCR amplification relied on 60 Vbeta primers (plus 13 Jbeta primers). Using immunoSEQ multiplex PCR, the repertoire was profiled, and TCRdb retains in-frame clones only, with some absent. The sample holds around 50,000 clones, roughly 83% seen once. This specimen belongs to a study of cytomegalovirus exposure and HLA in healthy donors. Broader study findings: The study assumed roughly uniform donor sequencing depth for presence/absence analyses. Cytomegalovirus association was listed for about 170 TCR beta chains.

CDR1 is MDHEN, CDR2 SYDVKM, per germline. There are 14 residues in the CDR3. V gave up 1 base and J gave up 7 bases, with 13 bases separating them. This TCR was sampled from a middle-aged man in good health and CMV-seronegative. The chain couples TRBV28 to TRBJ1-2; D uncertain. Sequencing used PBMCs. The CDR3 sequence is CASSLYPTKGGYTF. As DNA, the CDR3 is TGTGCCAGCAGTTTATACCCGACAAAAGGTGGCTACACCTTC.